Given below is one T cell receptor beta chain in context. Its target is unknown. This sample is drawn from a study of cytomegalovirus exposure and HLA in healthy donors. Notes on the study in general: Likely technical artifact: a cluster of highly shared sequence variants. Links to common viral pathogens appeared, in a later analysis, for several of the most significant clusters. Later analysis suggested most CMV-associated TCR beta chains were HLA-restricted.

The CDR3 loop spans 16 amino acids. With 7 bases clipped from V and 10 bases from J, the junction kept 20 bases outside the gene matches. Germline assignment: CDR1 SEHNR and CDR2 FQNEAQ (reference sequence). With 60 Vbeta and 13 Jbeta primers, the PCR was carried out. Produced via immunoSEQ multiplex PCR; TCRdb's table is partial and in-frame only. The table has roughly 120,000 clones, 82% seen once; the top ten hold around 2.7%. This chain connects TRBV7-9 to TRBJ2-3; 7 bases align to TRBD1. The receptor comes from a young woman in good health and CMV-seronegative. The sequenced material came from PBMCs. The CDR3 here is CASTYEGQFIRYAQYF. CDR3 DNA: TGTGCCAGCACATACGAGGGACAGTTCATCAGATACGCGCAGTATTTT.